The clone carrying this T cell receptor (beta chain) was observed a few times. Its antigen is not identified. CDR3 length: 12 residues. V was pared by 2 bases and J by 7 bases, with 6 bases between. Germline V lookup: CDR1 MNHEY, CDR2 SVGAGI. This specimen comes from a study of cytomegalovirus exposure and HLA in healthy donors. Study information: Falling in the Caucasian-associated ancestry cluster were about 80% of around 370 genotyped donors. General study results and limits: Cytomegalovirus status was reportedly diagnosed by the classifier with high sensitivity and specificity. Follow-up analysis later connected one missense variant in DCLRE1C with trimming of TCR beta V- and J-genes. Later work found most CMV-associated TCR beta chains apparently HLA-restricted.

This PCR relied on a set of 60 Vbeta primers and 13 Jbeta primers. Sequencing used immunoSEQ multiplex PCR; TCRdb keeps in-frame clones, though not all of them. The sample yields fewer than 95,000 clones, around 84% seen once. The V gene is TRBV6-5, the J gene TRBJ2-1; a weak D match, TRBD2 (6 bases). The receptor was derived from a man between 18 and 29 years old in good health and CMV-seronegative. Sequencing used PBMCs. DNA of the CDR3: TGTGCCAGCAGTTACGGGGGGAATGAGCAGTTCTTC. It specifies CASSYGGNEQFF.